Listed below are T cell receptor beta chains from one sample, sequenced in a study of blood T cell repertoires in COVID-19. The data were produced by immunoSEQ multiplex PCR, yet TCRdb's version contains in-frame clones alone and is incomplete. Altogether about 310,000 clones are present, over 75% being singletons, with the ten largest covering 1%. Sequenced input: peripheral blood. Receptors were obtained from a man aged 50-59 years with active or convalescent COVID-19. Both conserved end residues are part of each CDR3. The D gene is left open where the match is weak. Rows may omit the clone size; those that give it use once, few, many or a size class.

CDR3nt	CDR3aa	d_gene	v_gene	j_gene	abundance	len
TGTGCCTGGTCCGACTCTCCGAATGAGCAGTTCTTC	CAWSDSPNEQFF	NA	TRBV30	TRBJ2-1	NA	12
TGCGCCAGCAGCTTGGGTGCGGGAGGGTACAATGAGCAGTTCTTC	CASSLGAGGYNEQFF	TRBD2	TRBV5-1	TRBJ2-1	NA	15
TGTGCCAGTAGGCGAACAGGGGGCGGGAACACCGGGGAGCTGTTTTTT	CASRRTGGGNTGELFF	TRBD1	TRBV19	TRBJ2-2	NA	16
TGTGCCAGTAGTATAAGCGGGAGGAGCTCCTACAATGAGCAGTTCTTC	CASSISGRSSYNEQFF	TRBD2	TRBV19	TRBJ2-1	NA	16
TGTGCCTGGAATGCCTTGGGGGCGAGCGTATACTATGGCTACACCTTC	CAWNALGASVYYGYTF	NA	TRBV30	TRBJ1-2	few	16
TGTGCCAGCAGTGAACCGTGGGGAGTGAGTCAGCCCCAGCATTTT	CASSEPWGVSQPQHF	NA	TRBV2	TRBJ1-5	once	15
TGTGCCAGCAGTGTGAGGGGGCCCGAGGACACTGAAGCTTTCTTT	CASSVRGPEDTEAFF	TRBD1	TRBV2	TRBJ1-1	NA	15
TGTGCCAGCAGCTCACAGGGCCCTGAAGCTTTCTTT	CASSSQGPEAFF	NA	TRBV7-9	TRBJ1-1	NA	12
TGTGCCATCAGTGAGTCGACGGCAGGGGTGAACACTGAAGCTTTCTTT	CAISESTAGVNTEAFF	NA	TRBV10-3	TRBJ1-1	NA	16
TGTGCCAGCTCACTTCGGACAGGGGCTAGCACAGATACGCAGTATTTT	CASSLRTGASTDTQYF	TRBD1	TRBV18	TRBJ2-3	NA	16
TGTGCCAGCAGTGAAGGCGCCAACACAGATACGCAGTATTTT	CASSEGANTDTQYF	NA	TRBV6-1	TRBJ2-3	NA	14